This entry lists 32 T cell receptor beta chains sequenced from one sample in a study of T cell repertoires in cytomegalovirus infection (dated by TCRdb to between 2018 and 2021). Antigens for these TCRs are unknown. The sample was run on an Illumina HiSeq 1500. TCRdb reanalyzed the raw reads on its own, using fastp at Q25 for trimming and MiXCR for clone calling, and kept in-frame beta chains. Duplicate CDR3 protein sequences are folded into a single record with the most common DNA and genes. Present in this sample are approximately 65,000 distinct CDR3 sequences, just over 20% of which were seen just once. 65% to 75% of the sample is in the top ten clones. Reading the label with the study, this specimen's treatment or condition is: in vitro stimulation with specific CMV peptide epitopes to enrich CMV-specific T cells. The sequencing here drew on CD8+ T cells from cultured PBMCs, taken from culture after CMV antigen stimulation. The source is a human donor in good health (CMV status not recorded). Some clones in this sample may be carry-over from other donors' samples.

This rearrangement joins TRBV2 to TRBJ2-3; D is unclear. V gave up 1 base and J gave up 3 bases, with 8 bases separating them. Germline V gene sequence: CDR1 SNHLY, CDR2 FYNNEI. This CDR3 has 14 residues. Here the CDR3 reads CASSEGPGTDTQYF. The CDR3 DNA reads as TGTGCCAGCAGTGAAGGTCCCGGGACAGATACGCAGTATTTT.

This clonotype was recorded a few times. The chain combines TRBV6-1 with TRBJ2-2; D ambiguous. The V end was cut by 1 base, the J end by 13 bases, with 13 bases between. Germline V gene sequence: CDR1 MNHNS, CDR2 SASEGT. The CDR3 contains 13 residues. CDR3 sequence (DNA): TGTGCCAGCAGTGAAGGGTATTCAGTTCCGCTGTTTTTT. Translated: CASSEGYSVPLFF.

This clonotype was detected only once. The chain combines TRBV7-2 with TRBJ2-5; 11 bases map to TRBD2. Germline V gene data show CDR1 as SGHTA and CDR2 as FQGNSA. The CDR3 extends over 16 amino acids. After removal of 1 base from V and 1 base from J, the junction contained 2 bases not matched to a gene. The CDR3 is CASSLGLAGSQETQYF. CDR3 sequence (DNA): TGTGCCAGCAGCTTAGGACTAGCGGGGAGCCAAGAGACCCAGTACTTC.

The J gene is TRBJ2-7, the V gene TRBV7-9; TRBD1 matches 11 bases. With 5 bases clipped from V and 5 bases from J, the junction kept 5 bases outside the gene matches. CDR1 SEHNR and CDR2 FQNEAQ come from the germline V gene (reference sequence). The CDR3 has 14 amino acids. Here the CDR3 DNA reads TGTGCCAGCAGCGAGGCGGGACAGGGGGACGAGCAGTACTTC. This translates into CASSEAGQGDEQYF. The variable domain in full, with the rest retrieved from reference TRBV7-9 and TRBJ2-7, is DTGVSQNPRHKITKRGQNVTFRCDPISEHNRLYWYRQTLGQGPEFLTYFQNEAQLEKSRLLSDRFSAERPKGSFSTLEIQRTEQGDSAMYLCASSEAGQGDEQYFGPGTRLTVT.

This sequence joins TRBV7-2 and TRBJ1-2; D ambiguous. There are 14 residues in the CDR3. Trimming took off 2 bases at V and 8 bases at J, with 15 bases between the two ends. Germline lookup yields CDR1 SGHTA and CDR2 FQGNSA. The CDR3 coding sequence is TGTGCCAGCAGCTTATCCCCGGGCCTGGAGGGCTACACCTTC. It specifies CASSLSPGLEGYTF. The complete variable domain, with remaining parts taken from reference TRBV7-2 and TRBJ1-2, reads GAGVSQSPSNKVTEKGKDVELRCDPISGHTALYWYRQSLGQGLEFLIYFQGNSAPDKSGLPSDRFSAERTGGSVSTLTIQRTQQEDSAVYLCASSLSPGLEGYTFGSGTRLTVV.

There are a few counts of this clonotype. The chain is built from TRBV7-2 and TRBJ2-5; maybe TRBD2 (6 bases). Germline values: CDR1 SGHTA, CDR2 FQGNSA. This CDR3 has 18 amino acids. The V and J ends lost 4 bases and 4 bases respectively, with 25 bases between them. The CDR3 region is CASSSDITGTLRRETQYF. The CDR3 region has the DNA TGTGCCAGCAGCTCTGATATCACCGGGACTCTGAGAAGAGAGACCCAGTACTTC. The full variable domain, in which reference TRBV7-2 and TRBJ2-5 provide the parts outside the CDR3, is GAGVSQSPSNKVTEKGKDVELRCDPISGHTALYWYRQSLGQGLEFLIYFQGNSAPDKSGLPSDRFSAERTGGSVSTLTIQRTQQEDSAVYLCASSSDITGTLRRETQYFGPGTRLLVL.

This clonotype has more than one count but fewer than ten. This chain joins TRBV27 and TRBJ1-1, with TRBD1 as a possible D gene (6 bases). V gave up 1 base and J gave up 1 base, with 13 bases separating them. CDR1 and CDR2 (germline): MNHEY, SMNVEV (reference sequence). The CDR3 runs 16 residues. As DNA, the CDR3 is TGTGCCAGCAGTTTATGGGCGGGGGCCAAGAACACTGAAGCTTTCTTT. It yields the protein CASSLWAGAKNTEAFF.

This clonotype was seen more than once but under ten times. The genes are TRBV6-1 and TRBJ2-5; TRBD2 is a possible D gene (6 bases). From germline, CDR1 is MNHNS and CDR2 SASEGT. This CDR3 spans 15 amino acids. Trimming removed 6 bases from V and 1 base from J, with 15 bases in between. The CDR3 sequence is CASRGRRGPQETQYF. CDR3 sequence (DNA): TGTGCCAGCAGGGGAAGGAGGGGTCCCCAAGAGACCCAGTACTTC.

This chain uses TRBV7-6 with TRBJ2-7; 9 positions match TRBD2. Germline assignment: CDR1 SGHVS and CDR2 FNYEAQ. CDR3 size: 14 residues. Trimming cost V 5 bases and J 4 bases; bases outside gene matches: 6. This chain's CDR3 is CASSPSGLAYEQYV. CDR3 coding DNA: TGTGCCAGCAGCCCCTCGGGACTAGCATACGAGCAGTACGTC.

This clonotype was seen a handful of times. The J gene is TRBJ1-1, the V gene TRBV3-1; TRBD1 matches at 7 bases. The CDR3 totals 16 residues. J lost 0 bases, V lost 2 bases, and 6 bases had no gene match. Germline V gives CDR1 LGHDT, CDR2 YNNKEL (reference sequence). The CDR3 DNA reads as TGTGCCAGCAGCCAAACGGAGACAGGGTTGAACACTGAAGCTTTCTTT. Its protein product is CASSQTETGLNTEAFF.

This clonotype has ten or more counts. This chain uses TRBV4-1 with TRBJ1-5, with D unclear. Trimming took 1 base from V and 3 from J, leaving 7 bases between them. Germline CDR1 and CDR2: MGHRA and YSYEKL. The CDR3 has 14 residues. CDR3 sequence: CASSQGVPNQPQHF. CDR3 in DNA: TGCGCCAGCAGCCAAGGAGTCCCCAATCAGCCCCAGCATTTT.

This clonotype was seen a handful of times. As DNA, the CDR3 is TGTGCCAGCAGCCAAGAGCTCAGGAACACTGAAGCTTTCTTT. This sequence encodes CASSQELRNTEAFF. J is TRBJ1-1 and V is TRBV4-2; D not certain. The germline V and J ends were trimmed by 0 bases and 1 base, with 6 bases remaining between them. The CDR3 contains 14 residues. The germline CDR1 and CDR2 sequences are LGHNA and YNFKEQ.

The chain employs TRBV28 and TRBJ1-5, with D uncertain. This CDR3 has 15 residues. With 0 bases removed from V and 3 bases from J, the gap between germline ends came to 9 bases. CDR1 and CDR2 (germline): MDHEN, SYDVKM. The CDR3 reads CASSLWAGHNQPQHF. Written as DNA, the CDR3 is TGTGCCAGCAGTTTATGGGCAGGTCACAATCAGCCCCAGCATTTT. Based on the CDR3 plus reference TRBV28 and TRBJ1-5, the full variable domain is DVKVTQSSRYLVKRTGEKVFLECVQDMDHENMFWYRQDPGLGLRLIYFSYDVKMKEKGDIPEGYSVSREKKERFSLILESASTNQTSMYLCASSLWAGHNQPQHFGDGTRLSIL.

This rearrangement joins TRBV6-2 or TRBV6-3 to TRBJ2-1; 10 bases line up with TRBD1. The V gene's germline CDR1 is MNHEY and CDR2 SVGEGT. Trimming took 2 bases from V and 4 from J; bases not matched to a gene: 5. This CDR3 has 16 residues. In nucleotides, the CDR3 is TGTGCCAGCAGTTACATAATGGGACAGGGGTACAATGAGCAGTTCTTC. As protein: CASSYIMGQGYNEQFF.

This clonotype has more than one count but fewer than ten. The chain is built from TRBV11-2 and TRBJ2-1; weak D call: TRBD2 (5 bases). Deletions cut 5 bases from V and 5 bases from J, with 13 bases between. The germline CDR1 and CDR2 sequences are SGHAT and FQNNGV. The CDR3 loop spans 14 amino acids. In DNA, the CDR3 is TGTGCCAGCAGCATAACGGGATTTCACAATGAGCAGTTCTTC. Its protein is CASSITGFHNEQFF. The variable domain in full, completed from reference TRBV11-2 and TRBJ2-1, reads EAGVAQSPRYKIIEKRQSVAFWCNPISGHATLYWYQQILGQGPKLLIQFQNNGVVDDSQLPKDRFSAERLKGVDSTLKIQPAKLEDSAVYLCASSITGFHNEQFFGPGTRLTVL.

The CDR3 loop reads CASSFLARGTDTQYF. CDR3 sequence (DNA): TGTGCCAGCAGTTTTCTTGCGAGGGGCACAGATACGCAGTATTTT. The V gene is TRBV28, the J gene TRBJ2-3; a weak D match, TRBD2 (5 bases). CDR1 and CDR2 (germline): MDHEN, SYDVKM. Trimming took 3 bases from V and 1 from J, leaving 11 bases between them. This CDR3 comprises 15 residues.

V gene TRBV9 combines with J gene TRBJ1-1; D perhaps matches TRBD1 (6 bases). With 0 bases removed from V and 3 bases from J, the gap between germline ends came to 15 bases. CDR1 is SGDLS, CDR2 YYNGEE, per germline. CDR3 size: 16 residues. The CDR3 bases are TGTGCCAGCAGCGTAGAGGGGGGCGTTGCTGACACTGAAGCTTTCTTT. It is translated as CASSVEGGVADTEAFF.

This sequence joins TRBV4-3 and TRBJ1-5; 10 bases align to TRBD1. V was pared by 2 bases and J by 4 bases, with 8 bases of the junction left unmatched. The CDR3 has 17 amino acids. In germline, CDR1 is LGHNA, CDR2 YSLEER. The CDR3 DNA is TGCGCCAGCAGCCAATCCGCGACAGGGGGCTTTAATCAGCCCCAGCATTTT. Its protein is CASSQSATGGFNQPQHF.

This clonotype was detected a few times. The J gene is TRBJ1-4, the V gene TRBV7-9; no definite D call. Per the germline V gene, CDR1 is SEHNR and CDR2 is FQNEAQ (reference sequence). CDR3 length: 15 residues. V dropped 6 bases and J dropped 5 bases, with 16 bases sitting between them. CDR3 region: CASSSTVGPNEKLFF. The DNA for the CDR3 is TGTGCCAGCAGTTCAACGGTAGGCCCCAATGAAAAACTGTTTTTT.

The gene calls are TRBV27 and TRBJ1-6; TRBD1 might be the D (5 bases). CDR1 and CDR2 (germline): MNHEY, SMNVEV (reference sequence). The V and J ends lost 6 bases and 6 bases respectively, with 15 bases between them. The CDR3 loop spans 15 amino acids. CDR3 loop: CASSSFGTLNSPLHF. For the CDR3, the DNA is TGTGCCAGCAGCTCGTTTGGGACCCTTAATTCACCCCTCCACTTT.

The V gene is TRBV7-6, the J gene TRBJ2-7, with D possibly TRBD1 on 6 matching bases. Deletions cut 1 base from V and 1 base from J, with 8 bases between. Germline V CDR1 and CDR2: SGHVS, FNYEAQ. The CDR3 sequence is 14 residues long. The CDR3 sequence is CASSLGQDSYEQYF. CDR3 coding DNA: TGTGCCAGCAGCTTAGGACAGGATTCCTACGAGCAGTACTTC.

This clonotype showed up just a few times. The rearrangement links TRBV7-8 to TRBJ2-3, with a weak D call TRBD1 (6 bases). V was pared by 2 bases and J by 3 bases, with 18 bases between. In germline, CDR1 is SGHVS, CDR2 FQNEAQ. The CDR3 length is 17 residues. CDR3 sequence (DNA): TGTGCCAGCAGCTTAAACTCCTGGACAGTGTCAACAGATACGCAGTATTTT. Protein: CASSLNSWTVSTDTQYF.

The chain is built from TRBV20-1 and TRBJ2-5, with D perhaps matching TRBD1 (6 bases). CDR1 DFQATT and CDR2 SNEGSKA come from the germline V gene (reference sequence). The CDR3 contains 12 residues. V was pared by 0 bases and J by 7 bases, with 9 bases between. The CDR3 protein is CSARDIQGTQYF. CDR3 DNA: TGCAGTGCTAGAGATATACAGGGGACCCAGTACTTC.

The chain links TRBV7-2 to TRBJ2-7, with D possibly being TRBD1 (5 bases). V shed 3 bases and J shed 0 bases, with 9 bases lying between them. Per the germline V gene, CDR1 is SGHTA and CDR2 is FQGNSA. The CDR3 sequence is 14 residues long. CDR3 protein: CASSFSGLSYEQYF. DNA of the CDR3: TGTGCCAGCAGCTTCTCAGGGCTCTCCTACGAGCAGTACTTC. Variable domain in full (rest from reference TRBV7-2 and TRBJ2-7): GAGVSQSPSNKVTEKGKDVELRCDPISGHTALYWYRQSLGQGLEFLIYFQGNSAPDKSGLPSDRFSAERTGGSVSTLTIQRTQQEDSAVYLCASSFSGLSYEQYFGPGTRLTVT.

The gene calls are TRBV27 and TRBJ2-5, with TRBD2 identical over 11 bases. J was trimmed by 2 bases and V by 0 bases; bases with no gene match: 2. In germline, CDR1 is MNHEY, CDR2 SMNVEV (reference sequence). The CDR3 is made up of 16 amino acids. In DNA form, the CDR3 reads TGTGCCAGCAGTTTATCACTAGCGGGGGCTCAAGAGACCCAGTACTTC. Translating gives CASSLSLAGAQETQYF.

The CDR3 DNA sequence: TGCAGCATCTACTGGGGGGTTGGAAATGAGCAGTTCTTC. This sequence encodes CSIYWGVGNEQFF. V and J are TRBV29-1 and TRBJ2-1; TRBD2 is a possible D gene (6 bases). The V gene's germline CDR1 is SQVTM and CDR2 ANQGSEA. Between the trimmed V and J ends, which lost 8 bases and 7 bases, there was a span of 18 bases. CDR3 length equals 13 residues.

This CDR3 reads CASSPGANNQPQHF. In DNA, the CDR3 is TGTGCCAGCAGCCCGGGAGCCAACAATCAGCCCCAGCATTTT. The gene calls are TRBV5-6 and TRBJ1-5; no clear D. The V gene lost 4 bases and the J gene lost 3 bases, with 11 bases spanning the gap. The CDR3 is 14 amino acids. From germline, CDR1 is SGHDT and CDR2 YYEEEE.

The V and J genes are TRBV7-6 and TRBJ1-2; no definite D call. Per the germline V gene, CDR1 is SGHVS and CDR2 is FNYEAQ. The CDR3 contains 17 residues. V lost 1 base and J lost 0, with 15 bases in between. CDR3 nucleotide sequence: TGTGCCAGCAGCTTAGAAGCCCCATCCCAAGCTAACTATGGCTACACCTTC. Translating gives CASSLEAPSQANYGYTF.

The DNA for the CDR3 is TGTGCCAGCAGCCTCGGGGCGGACGCAGATACGCAGTATTTT. It specifies CASSLGADADTQYF. The chain links TRBV28 to TRBJ2-3, with D perhaps TRBD1 or TRBD2 (5 bases each). V lost 6 bases and J 4 bases, leaving 14 bases between the germline ends. This CDR3 contains 14 residues. CDR1 and CDR2 from the germline V gene are MDHEN and SYDVKM. The entire variable domain, with the rest obtained from reference TRBV28 and TRBJ2-3, is as follows: DVKVTQSSRYLVKRTGEKVFLECVQDMDHENMFWYRQDPGLGLRLIYFSYDVKMKEKGDIPEGYSVSREKKERFSLILESASTNQTSMYLCASSLGADADTQYFGPGTRLTVL.

This clonotype was counted only a few times. J is TRBJ1-2 and V is TRBV29-1; 7 bases match TRBD1. The V gene end was trimmed by 5 bases and the J gene end by 7 bases; junction bases not matched to a gene: 4. The CDR3 is made up of 11 amino acids. Germline CDR1 SQVTM, CDR2 ANQGSEA. The CDR3 DNA sequence: TGCAGCGTTCCACAGGGGATTGGCTACACCTTC. Protein product: CSVPQGIGYTF. Filled out from reference TRBV29-1 and TRBJ1-2, the complete variable domain reads SAVISQKPSRDICQRGTSLTIQCQVDSQVTMMFWYRQQPGQSLTLIATANQGSEATYESGFVIDKFPISRPNLTFSTLTVSNMSPEDSSIYLCSVPQGIGYTFGSGTRLTVV.

This clonotype was seen a few times. The chain is built from TRBV6-2 or TRBV6-3 and TRBJ2-1; TRBD2 might be the D (6 bases). Trimming removed 5 bases at V and 5 bases at J, with 19 bases between. Germline-derived CDR1 and CDR2 are MNHEY and SVGEGT. This CDR3 region has 16 residues. In DNA form, the CDR3 reads TGTGCCAGCAGTCCCAAGGAGGGTGGATGGGACAATGAGCAGTTCTTC. It translates to CASSPKEGGWDNEQFF.

The chain is built from TRBV4-1 and TRBJ2-1, with D perhaps given as TRBD1 or TRBD2 (6 bases each). The length of the CDR3 is 15 residues. Per the germline V gene, CDR1 is MGHRA and CDR2 is YSYEKL. Deletions cut 0 bases from V and 7 bases from J, with 13 bases between. The CDR3 bases are TGCGCCAGCAGCCAAGATGAATTAGGGGGGAATGAGCAGTTCTTC. This codes for CASSQDELGGNEQFF.